This T cell receptor (beta chain) was documented in a study of cytomegalovirus exposure and HLA in healthy donors. The V gene's germline CDR1 is MGHRA and CDR2 YSYEKL. Trimming shortened V by 0 bases and J by 3 bases, and 17 bases separated the two germline ends. The CDR3 contains 17 residues. 13 Jbeta primers and 60 Vbeta primers were used for the PCR. Sequencing was performed with immunoSEQ multiplex PCR; in TCRdb, only in-frame clones are kept and a portion is missing. Of about 90,000 clones listed, about 67% are singletons. This sequence was found in a man aged 25-45 years in good health and CMV-seronegative. The sample consisted of PBMCs. V and J are TRBV4-1 and TRBJ1-1; D not resolved. This CDR3 is CASSQDLGREVDTEAFF. In DNA, the CDR3 is TGCGCCAGCAGCCAAGATCTCGGTCGGGAGGTGGACACTGAAGCTTTCTTT.